These T cell receptor beta chains were read from a single sample in a study of patients and donors after allogeneic stem cell transplantation. TCRdb reprocessed the RT-PCR reads with MiXCR, giving one entry per CDR3 protein. This table has some 31,000 distinct CDR3 sequences, around 35% appearing once. Source material: blood, either unsorted or a sorted T cell fraction (not recorded which). Receptors originate from a human donor who was either an allogeneic HSCT recipient or a stem cell or donor lymphocyte infusion donor (not recorded which). It is not recorded whose cells these are; they may come from a transplant donor. Each CDR3 is given with its conserved first and last residue. A D gene is named only where the DNA matches it firmly. The size entry is marked missing in some rows and otherwise reads once, few, many or a size class.

j_call | v_call | clone_size | d_call | cdr3_aa | cdr3_nt
TRBJ2-1 | TRBV29-1 | - | - | CSVVWDNEQFF | TGCAGCGTTGTCTGGGACAATGAGCAGTTCTTC
TRBJ1-4 | TRBV28 | few | - | CASSLWANEKLFF | TGTGCCAGCAGTTTATGGGCTAATGAAAAACTGTTTTTT
TRBJ1-5 | TRBV6-2/TRBV6-3 | few | - | CASSYDGDFPEPQHF | TGTGCCAGCAGTTACGATGGGGACTTCCCGGAGCCCCAGCATTTT
TRBJ1-6 | TRBV7-9 | - | - | CASSLPTYPLHF | TGTGCCAGCAGCCTTCCGACTTATCCCCTCCACTTT
TRBJ1-3 | TRBV5-1 | few | TRBD1 | CASSLAGTGSGNTIYF | TGCGCCAGCAGCTTGGCCGGGACAGGCTCTGGAAACACCATATATTTT
TRBJ1-4 | TRBV7-9 | few | - | CASSRSRTVEEKLFF | TGTGCCAGCAGCCGATCCAGGACTGTGGAGGAAAAACTGTTTTTT
TRBJ1-5 | TRBV6-6 | many | - | CASSYSQTNQPQHF | TGTGCCAGCAGTTACTCTCAGACTAATCAGCCCCAGCATTTT
TRBJ1-3 | TRBV11-2 | - | - | CASSPLRETGNTIYF | TGTGCCAGCAGCCCTCTTAGGGAGACTGGAAACACCATATATTTT
TRBJ2-2 | TRBV5-4 | - | TRBD2 | CASSLGGGFTGELFF | TGTGCCAGCAGCTTGGGCGGGGGGTTCACCGGGGAGCTGTTTTTT
TRBJ1-1 | TRBV5-5 | - | TRBD1 | CASSSQQGGHTEAFF | TGTGCCAGCAGCTCCCAACAGGGGGGTCACACTGAAGCTTTCTTT
TRBJ1-1 | TRBV5-5 | many | - | CASSLLLNSEAFF | TGTGCCAGCAGCTTGTTATTGAATTCTGAAGCTTTCTTT
TRBJ1-5 | TRBV6-2/TRBV6-3 | few | TRBD1 | CASSYLDRPSNQPQHF | TGTGCCAGCAGTTACTTGGACAGGCCTAGCAATCAGCCCCAGCATTTT
TRBJ1-5 | TRBV20-1 | many | - | CSATEGSQNSNQPQHF | TGCAGTGCAACGGAGGGCAGCCAGAATAGCAATCAGCCCCAGCATTTT
TRBJ1-2 | TRBV10-3 | - | - | CAISADGALWDTF | TGTGCCATCAGTGCGGACGGAGCCCTATGGGACACCTTC
TRBJ1-5 | TRBV29-1 | many | - | CSVVGSGGQPQHF | TGCAGCGTTGTAGGGTCCGGGGGTCAGCCCCAGCATTTT
TRBJ1-1 | TRBV20-1 | - | - | CSAMRTDRNTEAFF | TGCAGTGCTATGAGGACAGACCGAAACACTGAAGCTTTCTTT
TRBJ2-5 | TRBV4-3 | - | TRBD2 | CASSQVLTSGEETQYF | TGCGCCAGCAGCCAAGTCTTAACTAGCGGGGAAGAGACCCAGTACTTC
TRBJ2-2 | TRBV7-2 | - | - | CASSRPWTGNGELFF | TGTGCCAGCAGCCGCCCTTGGACCGGGAACGGGGAGCTGTTTTTT
TRBJ1-5 | TRBV12-3/TRBV12-4 | few | - | CASRQGNQPQHF | TGTGCCAGCCGGCAGGGCAATCAGCCCCAGCATTTT
TRBJ2-4 | TRBV5-6 | few | - | CASSPRVLAKNIQYF | TGTGCCAGCAGCCCTCGGGTACTAGCCAAAAACATTCAGTACTTC
TRBJ2-5 | TRBV12-3/TRBV12-4 | - | - | CASSFYETQYF | TGTGCCAGCAGTTTCTATGAGACCCAGTACTTC
TRBJ1-1 | TRBV7-9 | few | TRBD1 | CASSLDAGGPEAFF | TGTGCCAGCAGCTTAGATGCAGGGGGCCCTGAAGCTTTCTTT
TRBJ2-2 | TRBV24-1 | - | TRBD2 | CATSDPSGTNTGELFF | TGTGCCACCAGTGACCCGAGCGGGACTAACACCGGGGAGCTGTTTTTT
TRBJ2-1 | TRBV7-6 | few | - | CASSRFVDPYNEQFF | TGTGCCAGCAGCCGATTCGTTGACCCCTACAATGAGCAGTTCTTC
TRBJ2-3 | TRBV11-2 | once | - | CASSLPTDTQYF | TGTGCCAGCAGCTTACCAACAGATACGCAGTATTTT
TRBJ1-2 | TRBV7-9 | many | TRBD1 | CASSRLTGTGYGYTF | TGTGCCAGCAGTCGACTGACAGGGACGGGCTATGGCTACACCTTC
TRBJ2-5 | TRBV20-1 | - | TRBD1 | CSARDADRGGETQYF | TGCAGTGCTAGAGACGCCGACAGGGGTGGAGAGACCCAGTACTTC
TRBJ1-1 | TRBV7-2 | few | TRBD1 | CASSLGTGYGTEAFF | TGTGCCAGCAGCTTAGGGACAGGGTACGGCACTGAAGCTTTCTTT
TRBJ1-1 | TRBV7-9 | few | - | CASSLTDPMNTEAFF | TGTGCCAGCAGCTTGACAGACCCTATGAACACTGAAGCTTTCTTT
TRBJ1-1 | TRBV7-9 | few | - | CASSLGHEAFF | TGTGCCAGCAGCTTAGGTCATGAAGCTTTCTTT
TRBJ1-1 | TRBV7-2 | few | TRBD1 | CASSSDRGLHFTEAFF | TGTGCCAGCAGCTCCGACAGGGGGCTGCATTTCACTGAAGCTTTCTTT
TRBJ1-2 | TRBV29-1 | - | - | CSVEMSGGANYGYTF | TGCAGCGTTGAAATGTCGGGGGGAGCTAACTATGGCTACACCTTC
TRBJ2-5 | TRBV24-1 | few | TRBD1 | CATSAPGQGYGETQYF | TGTGCCACCAGTGCCCCGGGACAGGGGTATGGGGAGACCCAGTACTTC
TRBJ2-1 | TRBV20-1 | - | TRBD1 | CSARGTGGWYNEQFF | TGCAGTGCTAGAGGGACAGGGGGTTGGTACAATGAGCAGTTCTTC
TRBJ2-1 | TRBV7-2 | once | - | CASRPFSRGHYNEQFF | TGTGCCAGCAGACCATTTTCCAGGGGACACTACAATGAGCAGTTCTTC
TRBJ2-1 | TRBV11-2 | - | - | CASSLDVLHEQFF | TGTGCCAGCAGCTTAGATGTGCTGCATGAGCAGTTCTTC
TRBJ1-2 | TRBV29-1 | - | TRBD1 | CSVEPTGSNYGYTF | TGCAGCGTTGAGCCGACAGGGTCTAACTATGGCTACACCTTC
TRBJ2-7 | TRBV10-3 | - | TRBD1 | CAISGQGEHEQYF | TGTGCCATCAGTGGTCAGGGGGAGCACGAGCAGTACTTC
TRBJ2-5 | TRBV7-2 | - | TRBD2 | CASSSPEGKRGVVSQETQYF | TGTGCCAGCAGCTCCCCGGAGGGCAAGCGGGGGGTCGTTAGTCAAGAGACCCAGTACTTC
TRBJ1-1 | TRBV6-5 | once | - | CASSYSEGTEAFF | TGTGCCAGCAGCTACTCTGAGGGGACTGAAGCTTTCTTT
TRBJ2-7 | TRBV7-9 | - | - | CASSLARARADEQYF | TGTGCCAGCAGCTTAGCCCGAGCACGGGCGGACGAGCAGTACTTC
TRBJ2-5 | TRBV2 | - | - | CASREHTQYF | TGTGCCAGCAGAGAGCACACCCAGTACTTC